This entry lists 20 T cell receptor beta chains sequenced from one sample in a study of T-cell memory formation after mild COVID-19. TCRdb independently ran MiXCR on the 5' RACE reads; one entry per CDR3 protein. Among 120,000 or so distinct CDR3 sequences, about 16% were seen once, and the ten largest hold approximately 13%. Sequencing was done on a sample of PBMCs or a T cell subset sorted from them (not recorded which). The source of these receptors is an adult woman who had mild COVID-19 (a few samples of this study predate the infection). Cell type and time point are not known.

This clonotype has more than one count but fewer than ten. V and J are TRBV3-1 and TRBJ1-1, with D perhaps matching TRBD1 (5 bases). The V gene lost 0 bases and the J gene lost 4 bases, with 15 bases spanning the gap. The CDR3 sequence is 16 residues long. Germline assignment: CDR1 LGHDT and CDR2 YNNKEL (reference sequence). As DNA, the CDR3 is TGTGCCAGCAGCCAAGATGTTTGGGGGACGGGCACTGAAGCTTTCTTT. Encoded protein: CASSQDVWGTGTEAFF.

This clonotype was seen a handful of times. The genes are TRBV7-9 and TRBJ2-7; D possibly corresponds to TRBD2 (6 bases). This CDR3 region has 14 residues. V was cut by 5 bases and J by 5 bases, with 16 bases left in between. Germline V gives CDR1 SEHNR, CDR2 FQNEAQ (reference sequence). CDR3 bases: TGTGCCAGCAGCGCGAGCCTGACTAGGGACGAGCAGTACTTC. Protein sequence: CASSASLTRDEQYF.

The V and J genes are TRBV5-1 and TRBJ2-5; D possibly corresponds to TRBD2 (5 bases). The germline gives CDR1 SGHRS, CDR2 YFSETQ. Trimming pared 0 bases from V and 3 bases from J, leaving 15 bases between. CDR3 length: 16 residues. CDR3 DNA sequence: TGCGCCAGCAGCTTGGCCATCGGCGGGCCTGAAGAGACCCAGTACTTC. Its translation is CASSLAIGGPEETQYF.

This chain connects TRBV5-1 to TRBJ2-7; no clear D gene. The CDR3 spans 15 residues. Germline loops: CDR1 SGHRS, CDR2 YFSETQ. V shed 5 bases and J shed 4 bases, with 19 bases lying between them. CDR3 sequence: CASSSNPTLPYEQYF. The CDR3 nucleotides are TGCGCCAGCAGTTCTAATCCCACACTTCCTTACGAGCAGTACTTC. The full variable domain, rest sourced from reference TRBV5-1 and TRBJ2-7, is KAGVTQTPRYLIKTRGQQVTLSCSPISGHRSVSWYQQTPGQGLQFLFEYFSETQRNKGNFPGRFSGRQFSNSRSEMNVSTLELGDSALYLCASSSNPTLPYEQYFGPGTRLTVT.

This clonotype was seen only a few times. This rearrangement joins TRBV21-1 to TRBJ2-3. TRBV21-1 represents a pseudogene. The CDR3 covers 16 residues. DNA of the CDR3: TGTGCCAGCAGCCAGATCCGGACCTACTTCAGAGATACGCAGTATTTT. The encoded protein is CASSQIRTYFRDTQYF.

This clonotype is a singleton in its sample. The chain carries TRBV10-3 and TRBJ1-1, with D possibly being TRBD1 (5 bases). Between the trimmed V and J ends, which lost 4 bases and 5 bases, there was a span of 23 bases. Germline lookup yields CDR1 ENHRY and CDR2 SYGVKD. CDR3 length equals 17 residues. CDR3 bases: TGTGCCATCAGTGGCCCGACAGCTCGAGTTGGGGAGACTGAAGCTTTCTTT. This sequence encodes CAISGPTARVGETEAFF.

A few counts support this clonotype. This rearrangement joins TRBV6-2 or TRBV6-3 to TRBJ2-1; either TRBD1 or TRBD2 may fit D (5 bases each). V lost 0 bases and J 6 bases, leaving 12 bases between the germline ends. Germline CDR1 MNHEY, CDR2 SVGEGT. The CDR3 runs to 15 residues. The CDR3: CASSYSVGRPNEQFF. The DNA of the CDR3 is TGTGCCAGCAGTTACTCGGTGGGACGGCCCAATGAGCAGTTCTTC.

CDR3 protein: CSGGTGPYEQYF. The CDR3 DNA is TGCAGCGGCGGGACAGGGCCCTACGAGCAGTACTTC. The chain has TRBV29-1 and TRBJ2-7, with 9 positions matching TRBD1. Unmatched junction bases numbered 3, after V lost 7 bases and J lost 2 bases. CDR1 and CDR2 (germline): SQVTM, ANQGSEA. This CDR3 is built from 12 residues.

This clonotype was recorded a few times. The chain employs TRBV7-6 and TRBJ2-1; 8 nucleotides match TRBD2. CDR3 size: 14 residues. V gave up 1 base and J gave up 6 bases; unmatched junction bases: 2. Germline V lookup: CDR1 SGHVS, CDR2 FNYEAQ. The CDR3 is CASSLERELNEQFF. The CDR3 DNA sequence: TGTGCCAGCAGCTTAGAGCGGGAGCTCAATGAGCAGTTCTTC.

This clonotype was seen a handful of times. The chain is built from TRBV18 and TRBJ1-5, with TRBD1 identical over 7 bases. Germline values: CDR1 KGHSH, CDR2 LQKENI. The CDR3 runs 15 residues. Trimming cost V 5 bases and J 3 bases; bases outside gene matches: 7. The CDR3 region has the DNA TGTGCCAGCTCAGCCGGGGACAGCCCCAATCAGCCCCAGCATTTT. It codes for CASSAGDSPNQPQHF. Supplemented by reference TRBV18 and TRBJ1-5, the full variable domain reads NAGVMQNPRHLVRRRGQEARLRCSPMKGHSHVYWYRQLPEEGLKFMVYLQKENIIDESGMPKERFSAEFPKEGPSILRIQQVVRGDSAAYFCASSAGDSPNQPQHFGDGTRLSIL.

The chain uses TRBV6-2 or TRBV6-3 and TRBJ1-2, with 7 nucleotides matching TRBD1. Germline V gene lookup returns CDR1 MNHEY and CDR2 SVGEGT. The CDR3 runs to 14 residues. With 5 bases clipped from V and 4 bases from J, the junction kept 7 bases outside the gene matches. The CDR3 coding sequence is TGTGCCAGCAGTAAACCACAGGGGAGCTATGGCTACACCTTC. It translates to CASSKPQGSYGYTF.

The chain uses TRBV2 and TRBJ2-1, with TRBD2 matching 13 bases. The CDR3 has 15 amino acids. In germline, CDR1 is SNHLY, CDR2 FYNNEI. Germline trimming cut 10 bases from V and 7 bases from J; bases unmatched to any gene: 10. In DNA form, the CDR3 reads TGTGCCATTACTCCGGGACTAGCGGGATGGAATGAGCAGTTCTTC. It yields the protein CAITPGLAGWNEQFF.

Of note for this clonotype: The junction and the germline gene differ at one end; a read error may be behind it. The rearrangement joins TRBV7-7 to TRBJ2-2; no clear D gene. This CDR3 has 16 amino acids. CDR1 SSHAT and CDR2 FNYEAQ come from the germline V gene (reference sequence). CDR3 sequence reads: CDSSAGQPLNTGELFF. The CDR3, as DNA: TGTGACAGCAGCGCTGGGCAGCCTTTGAACACCGGGGAGCTGTTTTTT.

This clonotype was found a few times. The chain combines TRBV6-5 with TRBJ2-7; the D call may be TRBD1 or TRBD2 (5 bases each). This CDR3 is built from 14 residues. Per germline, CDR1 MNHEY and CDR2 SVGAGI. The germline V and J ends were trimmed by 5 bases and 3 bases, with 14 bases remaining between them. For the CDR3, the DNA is TGTGCCAGCAGTGTTGGTCCAGGGAGCTACGAGCAGTACTTC. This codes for CASSVGPGSYEQYF.

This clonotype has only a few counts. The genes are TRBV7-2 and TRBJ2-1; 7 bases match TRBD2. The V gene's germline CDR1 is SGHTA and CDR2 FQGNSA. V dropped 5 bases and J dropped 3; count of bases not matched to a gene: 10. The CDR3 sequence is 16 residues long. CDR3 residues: CASSPLSGLNYNEQFF. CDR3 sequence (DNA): TGTGCCAGCAGCCCCCTTAGCGGGCTCAACTACAATGAGCAGTTCTTC. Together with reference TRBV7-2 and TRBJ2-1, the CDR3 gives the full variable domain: GAGVSQSPSNKVTEKGKDVELRCDPISGHTALYWYRQSLGQGLEFLIYFQGNSAPDKSGLPSDRFSAERTGGSVSTLTIQRTQQEDSAVYLCASSPLSGLNYNEQFFGPGTRLTVL.

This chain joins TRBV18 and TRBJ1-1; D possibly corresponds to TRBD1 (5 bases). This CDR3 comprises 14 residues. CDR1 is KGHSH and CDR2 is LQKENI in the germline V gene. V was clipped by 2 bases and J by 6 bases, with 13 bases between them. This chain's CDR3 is CASSPSLRDAEAFF. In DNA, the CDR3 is TGTGCCAGCTCACCAAGCCTGAGGGACGCTGAAGCTTTCTTT.

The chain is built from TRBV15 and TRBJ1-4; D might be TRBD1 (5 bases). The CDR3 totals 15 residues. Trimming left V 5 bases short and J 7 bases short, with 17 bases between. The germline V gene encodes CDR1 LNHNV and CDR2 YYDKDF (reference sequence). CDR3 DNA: TGTGCCACCAGCTCGGCGGGGAGGAGGGGTGAAAAACTGTTTTTT. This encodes CATSSAGRRGEKLFF. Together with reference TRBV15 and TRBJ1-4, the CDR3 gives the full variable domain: DAMVIQNPRYQVTQFGKPVTLSCSQTLNHNVMYWYQQKSSQAPKLLFHYYDKDFNNEADTPDNFQSRRPNTSFCFLDIRSPGLGDTAMYLCATSSAGRRGEKLFFGSGTQLSVL.

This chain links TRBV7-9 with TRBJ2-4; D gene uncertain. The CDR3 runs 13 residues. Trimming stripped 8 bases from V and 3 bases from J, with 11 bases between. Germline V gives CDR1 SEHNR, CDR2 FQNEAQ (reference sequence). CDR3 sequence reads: CASLPAGKNIQYF. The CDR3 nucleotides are TGTGCCAGCCTCCCAGCAGGCAAAAACATTCAGTACTTC.

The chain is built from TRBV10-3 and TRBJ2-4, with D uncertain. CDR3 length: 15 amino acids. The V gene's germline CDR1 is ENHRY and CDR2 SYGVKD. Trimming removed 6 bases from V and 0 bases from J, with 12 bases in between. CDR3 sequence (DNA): TGTGCCATCAGCTCTGGTACGGGAGCCAAAAACATTCAGTACTTC. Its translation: CAISSGTGAKNIQYF.

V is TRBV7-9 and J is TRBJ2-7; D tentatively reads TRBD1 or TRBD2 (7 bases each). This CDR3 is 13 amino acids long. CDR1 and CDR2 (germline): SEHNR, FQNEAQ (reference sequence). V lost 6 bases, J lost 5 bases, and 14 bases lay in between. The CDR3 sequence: CASSPRGGDEQYF. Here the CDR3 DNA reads TGTGCCAGCAGTCCCAGGGGGGGGGACGAGCAGTACTTC.